A selection of T cell receptor beta chains follows, all from one sample in a study of T cell responses to AZD1222 COVID-19 vaccine. The assay was immunoSEQ multiplex PCR, and TCRdb's table has in-frame clones only and misses some. The sample contains roughly 140,000 clones, around 90% of which appear only once. The sequencing here drew on peripheral blood, taken 28 days after the second AZD1222 dose. Receptors originate from an adult who received the AZD1222 COVID-19 vaccine. CDR3s include the opening cysteine and the closing phenylalanine or tryptophan. The D gene is left open where the match is weak. Some rows have no size entry. The others give once, few or many, or a class for an expanded clone.

V gene	J gene	clone size	D gene	CDR3 protein	CDR3 DNA
TRBV19	TRBJ2-2	-	TRBD2	CASSMPFGGRANGGELFF	TGTGCCAGTAGTATGCCCTTTGGTGGGAGGGCTAATGGCGGGGAGCTGTTTTTT
TRBV7-3	TRBJ2-7	-	-	CASSLGGTAYEQYF	TGTGCCAGCAGCTTAGGGGGTACGGCCTACGAGCAGTACTTC
TRBV12-3/TRBV12-4	TRBJ1-1	-	TRBD1	CASSNDRANEAFF	TGTGCCAGCAGCAACGACAGGGCAAATGAAGCTTTCTTT
TRBV29-1	TRBJ2-7	-	TRBD2	CSVERRGASGSDEQYF	TGCAGCGTTGAGCGGCGCGGGGCTAGCGGGAGCGACGAGCAGTACTTC
TRBV4-1	TRBJ2-1	few	TRBD2	CASRPGLAGNNEQFF	TGCGCCAGCCGACCGGGACTAGCGGGAAATAATGAGCAGTTCTTC
TRBV6-1	TRBJ2-3	-	TRBD1	CASSEGVGTGQTDTQYF	TGTGCCAGCAGTGAAGGGGTAGGGACAGGGCAGACAGATACGCAGTATTTT
TRBV30	TRBJ2-7	-	-	CAWSVAQSYEQYF	TGTGCCTGGAGTGTAGCGCAGTCCTACGAGCAGTACTTC
TRBV20-1	TRBJ1-3	-	-	CSASVQPGNTIYF	TGCAGTGCTAGTGTCCAGCCTGGAAACACCATATATTTT
TRBV5-1	TRBJ2-3	-	TRBD1	CASSQGAGTDTQYF	TGCGCCAGCAGCCAGGGGGCCGGCACAGATACGCAGTATTTT
TRBV3-1/TRBV3-2	TRBJ1-6	-	TRBD1	CASSQLRREPGQDNSPLHF	TGTGCCAGCAGCCAACTGAGAAGGGAACCGGGACAGGATAATTCACCCCTCCACTTT
TRBV5-4	TRBJ2-7	-	-	CASSLGRGSSSYEQYF	TGTGCCAGCAGCTTGGGAAGAGGATCCAGCTCCTACGAGCAGTACTTC
TRBV10-3	TRBJ2-3	-	TRBD2	CAISGGLAGVIDTQYF	TGTGCCATCAGTGGTGGACTAGCGGGAGTGATAGATACGCAGTATTTT
TRBV7-2	TRBJ1-5	-	TRBD1	CASSPGQGANQPQHF	TGTGCCAGCAGCCCAGGACAGGGGGCAAATCAGCCCCAGCATTTT
TRBV6-2/TRBV6-3	TRBJ1-1	-	-	CASSYDPANTEAFF	TGTGCCAGCAGTTACGACCCCGCGAACACTGAAGCTTTCTTT
TRBV6-5	TRBJ2-7	-	-	CASEGLTREQYF	TGTGCCAGCGAAGGACTGACGCGGGAGCAGTACTTC
TRBV12-3/TRBV12-4	TRBJ1-4	-	-	CASSLGGEKLFF	TGTGCCAGCAGTTTGGGTGGGGAAAAACTGTTTTTT
TRBV19	TRBJ2-2	-	-	CASSIEGRPVGTGELFF	TGTGCCAGTAGTATAGAAGGCCGACCTGTGGGCACCGGGGAGCTGTTTTTT
TRBV7-3	TRBJ2-6	-	-	CASSRQGANVLTF	TGTGCCAGCAGCCGACAGGGGGCCAACGTCCTGACTTTC
TRBV5-1	TRBJ2-6	-	-	CASSLAIGIGANVLTF	TGCGCCAGCAGCTTGGCCATAGGGATTGGGGCCAACGTCCTGACTTTC
TRBV5-4	TRBJ1-1	-	-	CASSLRDYRDTEAFF	TGTGCCAGCAGCCTGCGAGACTACAGGGACACTGAAGCTTTCTTT
TRBV9	TRBJ1-5	-	-	CASSVGGPPQHF	TGTGCCAGCAGCGTGGGGGGGCCGCCCCAGCATTTT
TRBV7-8	TRBJ1-2	-	-	CASSSLGLPPGYTF	TGTGCCAGCAGCTCCTTGGGTCTTCCTCCCGGCTACACCTTC
TRBV6-5	TRBJ2-7	-	TRBD1	CASSYYEGQGNYEQYF	TGTGCCAGCAGTTACTACGAGGGACAGGGGAACTACGAGCAGTACTTC
TRBV6-6	TRBJ1-2	-	-	CASSYSLREGGGYTF	TGTGCCAGCAGTTACTCTTTACGGGAAGGAGGAGGCTACACCTTC
TRBV3-1/TRBV3-2	TRBJ2-3	-	-	CASSQAALWADTQYF	TGTGCCAGCAGCCAAGCTGCGCTATGGGCAGATACGCAGTATTTT
TRBV14	TRBJ2-7	-	TRBD1	CASSQAGQGVDEQYF	TGTGCCAGCAGCCAAGCTGGACAGGGGGTCGACGAGCAGTACTTC
TRBV28	TRBJ2-4	-	-	CASSRERTSAIAKNIQYF	TGTGCCAGCAGCCGCGAGAGGACCTCGGCAATAGCCAAAAACATTCAGTACTTC
TRBV2	TRBJ2-5	-	-	CASTPLGGQETQYF	TGTGCCAGCACACCCCTGGGGGGCCAAGAGACCCAGTACTTC
TRBV6-2/TRBV6-3	TRBJ1-4	-	-	CASSSWGATNEKLFF	TGTGCCAGCAGTTCCTGGGGTGCAACTAATGAAAAACTGTTTTTT
TRBV6-1	TRBJ1-2	-	TRBD1	CASSEIRTGPYGYTF	TGTGCCAGCAGTGAAATACGGACAGGGCCTTATGGCTACACCTTC
TRBV24-1	TRBJ1-6	once	TRBD1	CATSDRTGVSPLHF	TGTGCCACCAGTGATCGGACAGGTGTTTCACCCCTCCACTTT
TRBV18	TRBJ1-1	-	-	CASSLQGNTEAFF	TGTGCCAGCTCACTTCAGGGAAACACTGAAGCTTTCTTT
TRBV3-1/TRBV3-2	TRBJ2-1	-	-	CASSALGPNEQFF	TGTGCCAGCAGCGCCCTGGGCCCCAATGAGCAGTTCTTC
TRBV7-9	TRBJ2-7	-	TRBD2	CASSGTSAPYEQYF	TGTGCCAGCAGCGGGACTAGCGCCCCCTACGAGCAGTACTTC
TRBV28	TRBJ1-5	-	-	CASSYRRVKSQPQHF	TGTGCCAGCAGTTACAGAAGAGTTAAGTCTCAGCCCCAGCATTTT
TRBV10-2	TRBJ2-5	-	TRBD2	CASSEGLAGAETQYF	TGCGCCAGCAGTGAGGGGCTAGCGGGAGCCGAGACCCAGTACTTC
TRBV3-1/TRBV3-2	TRBJ1-4	-	TRBD1	CASSRRQGNEKLFF	TGTGCCAGCAGCCGTAGACAGGGGAACGAAAAACTGTTTTTT
TRBV12-5	TRBJ1-2	-	-	CASGGGESHGYTF	TGTGCTAGTGGCGGTGGGGAGTCTCATGGCTACACCTTC
TRBV2	TRBJ1-2	-	TRBD1	CASQGQGPSSGYGYTF	TGTGCCAGCCAGGGACAGGGGCCTTCGTCGGGGTATGGCTACACCTTC
TRBV23-1	TRBJ2-7	-	-	CASPNLRGIYEQYF	TGCGCCAGCCCAAATTTGAGGGGGATCTACGAGCAGTACTTC
TRBV18	TRBJ1-5	-	-	CASSPAETRNQPQHF	TGTGCCAGCTCACCAGCAGAGACGCGCAATCAGCCCCAGCATTTT
TRBV4-1	TRBJ2-3	-	-	CASTPRAPTSTDTQYF	TGCGCCAGCACCCCCAGGGCACCAACTAGCACAGATACGCAGTATTTT
TRBV18	TRBJ2-7	few	-	CASSLAQGSYEQYF	TGTGCCAGCTCACTGGCGCAGGGCTCCTACGAGCAGTACTTC
TRBV19	TRBJ1-4	once	-	CASSIPNPGTVNEKLFF	TGTGCCAGTAGTATCCCCAACCCCGGGACCGTGAATGAAAAACTGTTTTTT